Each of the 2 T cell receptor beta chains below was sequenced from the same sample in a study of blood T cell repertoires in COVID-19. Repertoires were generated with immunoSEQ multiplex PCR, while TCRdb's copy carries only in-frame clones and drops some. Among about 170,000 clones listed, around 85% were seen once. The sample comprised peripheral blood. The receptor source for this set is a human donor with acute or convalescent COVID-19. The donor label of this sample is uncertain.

In DNA form, the CDR3 reads TGTGCCAGTACTTCCAGGGCCTATGGCTACACCTTC. Translation gives CASTSRAYGYTF. J is TRBJ1-2 and V is TRBV19; D is possibly TRBD1 (5 bases). The CDR3 length is 12 residues. Between the trimmed V and J ends, which lost 7 bases and 4 bases, there was a span of 10 bases. Germline assignment: CDR1 LNHDA and CDR2 SQIVND (reference sequence).

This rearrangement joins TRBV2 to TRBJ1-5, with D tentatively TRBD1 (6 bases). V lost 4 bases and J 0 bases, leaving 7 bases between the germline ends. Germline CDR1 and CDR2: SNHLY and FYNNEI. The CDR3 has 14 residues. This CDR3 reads CASSGTVSNQPQHF. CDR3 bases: TGTGCCAGCAGTGGGACAGTTAGCAATCAGCCCCAGCATTTT.